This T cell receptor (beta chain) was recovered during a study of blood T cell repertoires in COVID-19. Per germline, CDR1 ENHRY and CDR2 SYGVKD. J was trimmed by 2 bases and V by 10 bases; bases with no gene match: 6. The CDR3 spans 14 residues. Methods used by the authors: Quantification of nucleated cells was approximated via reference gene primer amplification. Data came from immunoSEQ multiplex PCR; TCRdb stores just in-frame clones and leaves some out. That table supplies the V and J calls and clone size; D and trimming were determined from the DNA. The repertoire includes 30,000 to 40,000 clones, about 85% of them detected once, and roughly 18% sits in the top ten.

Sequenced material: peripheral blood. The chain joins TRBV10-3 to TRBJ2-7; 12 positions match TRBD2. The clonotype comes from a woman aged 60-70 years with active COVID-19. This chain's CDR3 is CATSTSGGTYEQYF. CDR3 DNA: TGTGCCACCTCGACTAGCGGGGGTACCTACGAGCAGTACTTC.